This entry features one T cell receptor beta chain sequence. V lost 3 bases to trimming and J lost 5 bases; unmatched junction nucleotides: 12. The length of the CDR3 is 16 residues. Germline CDR1 is LNHDA and CDR2 is SQIVND (reference sequence). An input of roughly 0.45 to 1 ug of RNA was subjected to reverse transcription using random hexamers. TCRdb called the immunoSEQ multiplex PCR reads again in MiXCR, with one record for every CDR3 protein. The table lists roughly 170,000 distinct CDR3 sequences, about 93% of them singletons. The data were taken from a study of CD8 T cells in Susac syndrome. The specimen was CD4+ T cells from PBMCs. This chain links TRBV19 with TRBJ1-2; 7 nucleotides agree with TRBD1. This TCR was sampled from a human donor with multiple sclerosis. The CDR3 nucleotides read TGTGCCAGTAGTATTGAAGGCTGGGACAGAGGATATGGCTACACCTTC. This gives the protein CASSIEGWDRGYGYTF.